This T cell receptor (beta chain) was documented in a study of blood T cell repertoires in COVID-19. V lost 11 bases, J lost 4 bases, and 11 bases lay in between. The CDR3 spans 11 residues. Germline V gene data show CDR1 as LGHDT and CDR2 as YNNKEL (reference sequence). The Seattle site enrolled patients during active infection and followed them longitudinally. Using immunoSEQ multiplex PCR, the repertoire was profiled, and TCRdb retains in-frame clones only, with some absent. The data contain some 200,000 clones, around nine tenths of them singletons. This TCR was sampled from a woman in her 70s with COVID-19, enrolled during active disease. Source material: peripheral blood. The chain is built from TRBV3-1 (or the pseudogene TRBV3-2) and TRBJ1-1; TRBD1 might be the D (5 bases). CDR3: CAAGSGTEAFF. DNA for the CDR3: TGTGCCGCAGGGTCCGGCACTGAAGCTTTCTTT.